This entry is about one T cell receptor (beta chain). The data were taken from a study of blood T cell repertoires in COVID-19. Across the whole study: From the United States, Italy and Spain came samples of acute and convalescent COVID-19. Nucleic acid was either cDNA or gDNA, and it came from T cells, B-cell-depleted T cells, or PBMCs.

Authors' methods: Amplifying reference gene primers gave estimates of nucleated cell counts. Data came from immunoSEQ multiplex PCR; TCRdb stores just in-frame clones and leaves some out. V and J calls and clone size follow that table, whereas D and trimming were derived from the DNA. The profile shows 270,000 or so clones, roughly four fifths of them singletons. The CDR3 is 12 residues long. Germline CDR1 and CDR2: SGHDT and YYEEEE. Trimming left V 3 bases short and J 7 bases short, with 10 bases between. The receptor was derived from a woman between 45 and 65 years old who had recovered from COVID-19. The chain has TRBV5-6 and TRBJ1-1, with TRBD1 as a possible D gene (5 bases). Sample: peripheral blood. The CDR3 bases are TGTGCCAGCAGCTACCGACAGCGTGAAGCTTTCTTT. It yields the protein CASSYRQREAFF.